This section outlines one T cell receptor (beta chain) sequence together with its context. How the authors handled the data: Filtering differed because ImmunoSEQ produced junction-only sequences that carried no quality scores. Using immunoSEQ multiplex PCR, the repertoire was profiled, and TCRdb retains in-frame clones only, with some absent. The V and J calls and clone size come from that table; D and trimming were worked out from the DNA. The sample lists approximately 2,200,000 clones, 85% to 95% occurring once. The CDR3 is 14 residues long. Germline values: CDR1 MNHEY, CDR2 SMNVEV (reference sequence). J lost 6 bases, V lost 1 base, and 3 bases had no gene match. The data are from a study of shared clonotypes between healthy human individuals. Study overall: CD8 memory received one plate per donor, CD8 naive two, CD4 memory three and CD4 naive three.

Naive CD8 cells, CD45RO-negative and positively selected for CCR7, excluded terminally differentiated effector memory CD45RA+ cells. The specimen was naive CD8+ T cells from PBMCs. The genes are TRBV27 and TRBJ1-5; TRBD1 aligns across 7 bases. The receptor was isolated from a man between 18 and 35 years old in good health. Some clones in this sample may be carry-over from other donors' samples. The DNA for the CDR3 is TGTGCCAGCAGTTTATATACAGGGGTTCAGCCCCAGCATTTT. This sequence encodes CASSLYTGVQPQHF.